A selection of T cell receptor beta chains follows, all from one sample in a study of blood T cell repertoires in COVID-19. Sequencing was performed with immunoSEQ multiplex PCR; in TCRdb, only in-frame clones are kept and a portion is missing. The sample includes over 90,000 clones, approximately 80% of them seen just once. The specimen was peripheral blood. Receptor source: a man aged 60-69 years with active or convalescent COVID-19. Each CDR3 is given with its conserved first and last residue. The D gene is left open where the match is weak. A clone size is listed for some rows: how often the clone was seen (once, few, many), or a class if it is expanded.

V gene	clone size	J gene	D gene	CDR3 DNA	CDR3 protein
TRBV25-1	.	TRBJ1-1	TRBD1	TGTGCCACCCTTCCAGGGGGGCTGAACACTGAAGCTTTCTTT	CATLPGGLNTEAFF
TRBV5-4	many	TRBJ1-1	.	TGTGCCAGCAGCTTGCTCGCCTCGGACTCTAAAGCTTTCTTT	CASSLLASDSKAFF
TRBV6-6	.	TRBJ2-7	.	TGTGCCAGCAGTCCTACCAGGGGAGGGGGTCCCTACGAGCAGTACTTC	CASSPTRGGGPYEQYF
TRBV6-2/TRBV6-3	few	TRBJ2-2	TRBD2	TGTGCCAGCAGTAGCGGGATGGGGACCGGGGAGCTGTTTTTT	CASSSGMGTGELFF
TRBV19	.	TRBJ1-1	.	TGTGCCAGTAGTATGGGAGGGGTGGATGAAGCTTTCTTT	CASSMGGVDEAFF
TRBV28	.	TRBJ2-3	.	TGTGCCAGCAGTTTTCAGGGGCGCACAGATACGCAGTATTTT	CASSFQGRTDTQYF
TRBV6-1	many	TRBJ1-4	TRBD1	TGTGCCAGCAGTGAAGCGCTTCCAGGGGGGACTAATGAAAAACTGTTTTTT	CASSEALPGGTNEKLFF
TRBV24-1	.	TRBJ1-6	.	TGTGCCTCCCTCGGGTCGTCGAATTCACCCCTCCACTTT	CASLGSSNSPLHF
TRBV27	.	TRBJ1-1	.	TGTGCCAGCAGTTTATTCGGGTCCCTGAACACTGAAGCTTTCTTT	CASSLFGSLNTEAFF
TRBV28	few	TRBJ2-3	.	TGTGCCAGCAGTTTAGCGGGCGCCAGCACAGATACGCAGTATTTT	CASSLAGASTDTQYF
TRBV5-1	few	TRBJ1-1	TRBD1	TGCGCCAGCAGCTTGTGGGGGACAGGTGAAGCTTTCTTT	CASSLWGTGEAFF
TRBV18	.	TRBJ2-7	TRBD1	TGTGCCAGCTCACCACCCGACAGGGCCCCCTACGAGCAGTACTTC	CASSPPDRAPYEQYF
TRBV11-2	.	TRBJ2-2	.	TGTGCCAGCAGACCCGGGAGAGTCTCAACCGGGGAGCTGTTTTTT	CASRPGRVSTGELFF
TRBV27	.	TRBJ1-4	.	TGTGCCAGCAGTTTTATGACGGGTAATGAAAAACTGTTTTTT	CASSFMTGNEKLFF
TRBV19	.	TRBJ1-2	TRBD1	TGTGCCAGTAGTCCTCCGGGACAGGACAGGAGTGGCTACACCTTC	CASSPPGQDRSGYTF
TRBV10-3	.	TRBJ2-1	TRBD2	TGTGCCATCTACGGGGGGCCCGCCGGGACTAGCGGGATCAATGAGCAGTTCTTC	CAIYGGPAGTSGINEQFF
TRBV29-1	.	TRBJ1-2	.	TGCAGCGTTGAAAACTTACAGGCTGGGGATGGCTACACCTTC	CSVENLQAGDGYTF
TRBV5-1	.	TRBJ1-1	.	TGCGCCAGCAGCTCCAGGCTGAACACTGAAGCTTTCTTT	CASSSRLNTEAFF
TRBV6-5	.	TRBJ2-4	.	TGTGCCAGCAGAAAGGCCGCCGGGGCCAAAAACATTCAGTACTTC	CASRKAAGAKNIQYF
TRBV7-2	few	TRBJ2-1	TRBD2	TGTGCCAGCAGCTCCACTAGCGGGGGCTACAATGAGCAGTTCTTC	CASSSTSGGYNEQFF
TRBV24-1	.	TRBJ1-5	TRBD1	TGTGCCACCAGTGACCGGACAGGAATTGGGCAGCCCCAGCATTTT	CATSDRTGIGQPQHF
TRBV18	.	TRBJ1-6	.	TGTGCCAGCTCACCCAGGGAGGAGAATTCACCCCTCCACTTT	CASSPREENSPLHF
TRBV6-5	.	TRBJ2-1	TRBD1	TGTGCCAGCAGTTCCGGGACAGGGATAAACAATGAGCAGTTCTTC	CASSSGTGINNEQFF
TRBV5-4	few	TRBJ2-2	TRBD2	TGTGCCAGCAGCTCGACTAGCGCGAACACCGGGGAGCTGTTTTTT	CASSSTSANTGELFF
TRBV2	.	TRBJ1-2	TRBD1	TGTGCCAGCAGCGTGACAGGGGGCTATGGCTACACCTTC	CASSVTGGYGYTF
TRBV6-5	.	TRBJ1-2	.	TGTGCCAGCAGAAGCCGGGAGGCCTATGGCTACACCTTC	CASRSREAYGYTF
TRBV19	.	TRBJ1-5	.	TGTGCCAGTAGTCCCCGTAGCGGCGTTGATAGCAATCAGCCCCAGCATTTT	CASSPRSGVDSNQPQHF
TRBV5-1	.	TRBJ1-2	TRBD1	TGCGCCAGCAGCCCGGGACAGGGGGCAGGGTATGGCTACACCTTC	CASSPGQGAGYGYTF
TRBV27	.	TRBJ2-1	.	TGTGCCAGCAGTTCTAGCCGGCCGAGCAATGAGCAGTTCTTC	CASSSSRPSNEQFF
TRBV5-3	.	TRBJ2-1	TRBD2	TGTGCCAGAAGCTATAGCGGGAGGGAGGTAAATGAGCAGTTCTTC	CARSYSGREVNEQFF
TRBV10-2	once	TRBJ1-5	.	TGCGCCAGCAGTGAGACCAGGGTTTGGGATCATCAGCCCCAGCATTTT	CASSETRVWDHQPQHF
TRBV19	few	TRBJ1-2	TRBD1	TGTGCCAGTAGTTTCCGGGACAGCCTATATGGCTACACCTTC	CASSFRDSLYGYTF
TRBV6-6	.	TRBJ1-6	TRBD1	TGTGCCAGCAGTCAAGGACAGGGGGACTCACCCCTCCACTTT	CASSQGQGDSPLHF
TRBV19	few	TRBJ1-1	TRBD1	TGTGCCAGTATGGGGCCGGGACAGGGAAACACTGAAGCTTTCTTT	CASMGPGQGNTEAFF
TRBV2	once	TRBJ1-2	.	TGTGCCAGCAGTGTGACAGAAATCTATGGCTACACCTTC	CASSVTEIYGYTF
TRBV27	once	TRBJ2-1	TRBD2	TGTGCCAGCAGTGACCCCCGGGCTAGCGGGAGGAGGAATGAGCAGTTCTTC	CASSDPRASGRRNEQFF
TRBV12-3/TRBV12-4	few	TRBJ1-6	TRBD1	TGTGCCAGCAGTGGACAGGGTAATTCACCCCTCCACTTT	CASSGQGNSPLHF
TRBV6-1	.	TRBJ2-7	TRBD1	TGTGCCAGCAGTGAAGGGACAGGGTCTGACGAGCAGTACTTC	CASSEGTGSDEQYF
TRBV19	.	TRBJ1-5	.	TGTGCCAGTAGTATTTCAGGGGCCGGGGATCAGCCCCAGCATTTT	CASSISGAGDQPQHF
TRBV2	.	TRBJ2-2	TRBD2	TGTGCCAGCAGCCGACTAGCTGGCACCGGGGAGCTGTTTTTT	CASSRLAGTGELFF
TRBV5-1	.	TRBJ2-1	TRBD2	TGCGCCAGCAGCTTAATTACCGGGACTAGCGGGAGCGGGAATGAGCAGTTCTTC	CASSLITGTSGSGNEQFF
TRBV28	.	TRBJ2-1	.	TGTGCCAGCAGTCCAACTAGATACAATGAGCAGTTCTTC	CASSPTRYNEQFF
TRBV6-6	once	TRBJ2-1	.	TGTGCCAGCAGTTCGCAGGGCTCCTACAATGAGCAGTTCTTC	CASSSQGSYNEQFF
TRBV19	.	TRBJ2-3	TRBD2	TGTGCCAGTACGAGGTCACCGCGGGGGAACACAGATACGCAGTATTTT	CASTRSPRGNTDTQYF
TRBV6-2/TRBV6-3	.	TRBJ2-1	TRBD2	TGTGCCAGCAGCAAGGCTAGCGGGAGTGGGAATGAGCAGTTCTTC	CASSKASGSGNEQFF
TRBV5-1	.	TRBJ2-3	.	TGCGCCAGCCACAGGGACGGTATCGCAGATACGCAGTATTTT	CASHRDGIADTQYF
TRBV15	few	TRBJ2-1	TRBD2	TGTGCCACCAGCAGCACCACTAGCGGGATCCACAATGAGCAGTTCTTC	CATSSTTSGIHNEQFF
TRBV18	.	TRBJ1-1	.	TGTGCCAGCTCACCGACTGGTGGAGGCACTGAAGCTTTCTTT	CASSPTGGGTEAFF
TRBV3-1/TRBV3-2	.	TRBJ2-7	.	TGTGCCAGCAGCCCGGGGGTAGGGATTTCCTACGAGCAGTACTTC	CASSPGVGISYEQYF